What follows are 20 T cell receptor beta chains derived from one specimen sequenced in a study of T cell responses to AZD1222 COVID-19 vaccine. Method: immunoSEQ multiplex PCR; TCRdb's copy keeps in-frame clones and lacks some. The table records 250,000 to 300,000 clones, about 94% of them present only once. This sample comprised peripheral blood, obtained 28 days after the second AZD1222 dose. Receptors were obtained from an adult who received the AZD1222 COVID-19 vaccine.

The J gene is TRBJ2-3, the V gene TRBV4-3; D gene uncertain. The V gene lost 6 bases and the J gene lost 1 base, with 8 bases spanning the gap. The germline V gene encodes CDR1 LGHNA and CDR2 YSLEER. The CDR3 is made up of 13 amino acids. The CDR3, as DNA: TGCGCCAGCAGGTCCCCCGGCACAGATACGCAGTATTTT. Its translation: CASRSPGTDTQYF.

This sequence joins TRBV2 and TRBJ2-7; D may be TRBD2 (6 bases). The germline CDR1 and CDR2 sequences are SNHLY and FYNNEI. V was trimmed by 7 bases and J by 0 bases, leaving 13 bases between them. CDR3 length: 14 residues. The CDR3 is CASNGGGGSYEQYF. In DNA form, the CDR3 reads TGTGCCAGCAACGGGGGTGGAGGCTCCTACGAGCAGTACTTC.

The count of this clone is one. The rearrangement uses TRBV6-5 and TRBJ2-7, with TRBD1 identical over 7 bases. CDR3 size: 14 residues. Germline V gene data show CDR1 as MNHEY and CDR2 as SVGAGI. J gave up 1 base and V 5 bases, and 5 bases lay outside the gene matches. CDR3 amino acids: CASSRSGGSYEQYF. The CDR3 region has the DNA TGTGCCAGCAGTAGGTCAGGGGGATCCTACGAGCAGTACTTC.

The genes are TRBV7-6 and TRBJ1-1; 11 bases line up with TRBD1. This CDR3 is 14 amino acids long. V was pared by 5 bases and J by 3 bases, with 2 bases of the junction left unmatched. Germline V gives CDR1 SGHVS, CDR2 FNYEAQ. Here the CDR3 DNA reads TGTGCCAGCAGCGGGGGACAGGGGGACACTGAAGCTTTCTTT. Translated: CASSGGQGDTEAFF. Looking up the rest from reference TRBV7-6 and TRBJ1-1 gives the full variable domain: GAGVSQSPRYKVTKRGQDVALRCDPISGHVSLYWYRQALGQGPEFLTYFNYEAQQDKSGLPNDRFSAERPEGSISTLTIQRTEQRDSAMYRCASSGGQGDTEAFFGQGTRLTVV.

The V gene is TRBV29-1, the J gene TRBJ1-2; D is unresolved. Per germline, CDR1 SQVTM and CDR2 ANQGSEA. V dropped 1 base and J dropped 8 bases, with 8 bases sitting between them. The CDR3 totals 11 residues. The CDR3 loop is CSVEVQGGYTF. The CDR3 nucleotides are TGCAGCGTTGAAGTTCAAGGGGGCTACACCTTC.

This chain connects TRBV5-4 to TRBJ2-1, with 7 positions matching TRBD2. CDR3 length: 15 residues. V dropped 3 bases and J dropped 4; count of bases not matched to a gene: 7. Germline V gene data show CDR1 as SGHNT and CDR2 as YYREEE (reference sequence). CDR3 nucleotides: TGTGCCAGCAGCTCAGGTACCGGGAGGTACAATGAGCAGTTCTTC. Its translation: CASSSGTGRYNEQFF.

The chain uses TRBV6-5 and TRBJ2-7, with 12 bases fitting TRBD1. Germline V gene data show CDR1 as MNHEY and CDR2 as SVGAGI. The CDR3 loop spans 14 amino acids. J gave up 9 bases and V 4 bases, and 7 bases lay outside the gene matches. The CDR3 is CASSSSGTGGAQYF. In nucleotides, the CDR3 is TGTGCCAGCAGTTCCTCCGGGACAGGGGGCGCGCAGTACTTC.

The rearrangement links TRBV21-1 to TRBJ2-7; the listed D gene, TRBD2, was not tested against the DNA. TRBV21-1 is annotated as a pseudogene. The CDR3 totals 12 residues. The DNA of the CDR3 is TGTGCCACCGGCACCCCGGGGGACGAGCAGTACTTC. This gives the protein CATGTPGDEQYF.

This rearrangement joins TRBV18 to TRBJ1-2; 8 bases agree with TRBD1. The V segment lost 0 bases and the J segment 4 bases; nucleotides outside the gene matches: 4. Germline CDR1 reads KGHSH; CDR2 reads LQKENI. There are 15 residues in the CDR3. CDR3 protein: CASSPPGQEGYGYTF. The CDR3 DNA is TGTGCCAGCTCACCACCGGGACAGGAAGGCTATGGCTACACCTTC.

The chain uses TRBV28 and TRBJ2-7; TRBD2 agrees at 10 bases. Germline V lookup: CDR1 MDHEN, CDR2 SYDVKM. This CDR3 comprises 16 residues. V trimming: 3 bases; J trimming: 1 base; junction bases outside the gene matches: 6. DNA of the CDR3: TGTGCCAGCAGTTTTGGGCTAGCGGGGGCGTCCTACGAGCAGTACTTC. Its translation is CASSFGLAGASYEQYF.

This clone was seen only a few times. The chain couples TRBV29-1 to TRBJ1-2; possible D gene TRBD1, 5 bases. The CDR3 is 11 amino acids. CDR1 SQVTM and CDR2 ANQGSEA come from the germline V gene. V dropped 7 bases and J dropped 7 bases, with 13 bases sitting between them. The CDR3 loop is CSAIEGFGYTF. The CDR3 DNA is TGCAGCGCCATTGAGGGGTTTGGCTACACCTTC.

The chain links TRBV6-5 to TRBJ2-7; possible D gene TRBD2, 5 bases. The germline V and J ends were trimmed by 6 bases and 1 base, with 10 bases remaining between them. The CDR3 is 13 amino acids. CDR1 is MNHEY, CDR2 SVGAGI, per germline. CDR3 sequence: CASSLLGSYEQYF. The CDR3, as DNA: TGTGCCAGCAGCCTACTAGGTTCCTACGAGCAGTACTTC.

The chain is built from TRBV19 and TRBJ2-2, with D unclear. The CDR3 runs to 14 residues. Looked up from germline, CDR1 is LNHDA and CDR2 is SQIVND (reference sequence). Trimming cost V 6 bases and J 1 base, with 9 bases left between them. CDR3 residues: CASRPRQNTGELFF. As DNA, the CDR3 is TGTGCCAGTAGGCCTAGACAGAACACCGGGGAGCTGTTTTTT.

The V gene is TRBV5-5, the J gene TRBJ2-2; possibly TRBD1 for D (5 bases). Germline V lookup: CDR1 SGHKS, CDR2 YYEKEE (reference sequence). The CDR3 consists of 15 residues. The V and J ends lost 0 bases and 5 bases respectively, with 11 bases between them. CDR3 protein: CASSLEPGWTGELFF. CDR3 DNA sequence: TGTGCCAGCAGCTTGGAGCCAGGGTGGACCGGGGAGCTGTTTTTT.

The V gene is TRBV5-1, the J gene TRBJ2-3; D call uncertain. Germline CDR1 and CDR2: SGHRS and YFSETQ. V was cut by 3 bases and J by 3 bases, with 14 bases left in between. This CDR3 region has 15 residues. CDR3 loop: CASSSGNDWTDTQYF. The CDR3 DNA is TGCGCCAGCAGCTCTGGAAACGACTGGACAGATACGCAGTATTTT. Full variable domain (rest looked up from reference TRBV5-1 and TRBJ2-3): KAGVTQTPRYLIKTRGQQVTLSCSPISGHRSVSWYQQTPGQGLQFLFEYFSETQRNKGNFPGRFSGRQFSNSRSEMNVSTLELGDSALYLCASSSGNDWTDTQYFGPGTRLTVL.

V is TRBV6-6 and J is TRBJ1-5, with TRBD1 as a possible D gene (5 bases). The length of the CDR3 is 16 residues. CDR1 MNHNY and CDR2 SVGAGI come from the germline V gene (reference sequence). The V end was cut by 0 bases, the J end by 1 base, with 10 bases between. The CDR3 coding sequence is TGTGCCAGCAGTTACTCGCGGACACAGAGCAATCAGCCCCAGCATTTT. It codes for CASSYSRTQSNQPQHF.

The chain couples TRBV19 to TRBJ1-2; possibly TRBD1 for D (5 bases). V lost 7 bases, J lost 1 base, and 10 bases lay in between. There are 13 residues in the CDR3. From germline, CDR1 is LNHDA and CDR2 SQIVND (reference sequence). CDR3 nucleotides: TGTGCCAGTATCGGACAAGTTAACTATGGCTACACCTTC. It is translated as CASIGQVNYGYTF.

V usage is TRBV28 and J usage is TRBJ1-2; D not certain. V was shortened by 5 bases and J by 8 bases, with 15 bases between the two germline ends. This CDR3 region has 13 residues. CDR1 and CDR2 from the germline V gene are MDHEN and SYDVKM. CDR3 sequence reads: CASSRQQMGGYTF. CDR3 coding DNA: TGTGCCAGCAGTCGTCAGCAAATGGGGGGCTACACCTTC.

The chain recombines TRBV24-1 with TRBJ1-2; no firm D call. The CDR3 covers 13 residues. Germline V gives CDR1 KGHDR, CDR2 SFDVKD. Trimming left V 1 base short and J 8 bases short, with 10 bases between. In DNA, the CDR3 is TGTGCCACCAGTGATTTAGAAAGCCCAGGCTACACCTTC. Its translation: CATSDLESPGYTF.

The chain carries TRBV5-4 and TRBJ2-2, with D tentatively TRBD1 or TRBD2 (5 bases each). The CDR3 has 16 residues. V lost 4 bases to trimming and J lost 2 bases, with 15 bases between them. Germline V gives CDR1 SGHNT, CDR2 YYREEE (reference sequence). The CDR3 DNA sequence: TGTGCCAGCAGCCATTCACCAGGGAGTAACACCGGGGAGCTGTTTTTT. This encodes CASSHSPGSNTGELFF.